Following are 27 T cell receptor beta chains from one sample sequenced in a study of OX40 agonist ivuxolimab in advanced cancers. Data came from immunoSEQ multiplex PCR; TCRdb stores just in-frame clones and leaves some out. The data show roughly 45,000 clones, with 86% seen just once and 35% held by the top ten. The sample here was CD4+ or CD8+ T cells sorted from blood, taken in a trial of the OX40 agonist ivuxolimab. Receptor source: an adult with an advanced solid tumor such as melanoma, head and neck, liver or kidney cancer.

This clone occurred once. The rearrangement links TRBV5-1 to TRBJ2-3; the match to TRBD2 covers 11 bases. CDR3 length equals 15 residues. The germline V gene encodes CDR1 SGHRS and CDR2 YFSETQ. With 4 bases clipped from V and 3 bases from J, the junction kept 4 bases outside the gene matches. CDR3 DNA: TGCGCCAGCAGCCGGGGACTAGCGGCAACAGATACGCAGTATTTT. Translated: CASSRGLAATDTQYF.

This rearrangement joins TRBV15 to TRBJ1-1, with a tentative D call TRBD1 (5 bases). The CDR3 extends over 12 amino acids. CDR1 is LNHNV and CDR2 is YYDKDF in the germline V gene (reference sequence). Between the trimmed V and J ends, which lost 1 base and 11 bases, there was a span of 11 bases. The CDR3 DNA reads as TGTGCCACCAGCAGAGTTATAGGGGCGGCTTTCTTT. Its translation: CATSRVIGAAFF.

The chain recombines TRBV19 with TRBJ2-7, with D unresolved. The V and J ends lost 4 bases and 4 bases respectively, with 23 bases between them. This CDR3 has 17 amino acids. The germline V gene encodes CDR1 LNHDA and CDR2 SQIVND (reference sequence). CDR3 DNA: TGTGCCAGTAGTACCCCCCGCCCGACTGCGGTCCCGTACGAGCAGTACTTC. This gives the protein CASSTPRPTAVPYEQYF.

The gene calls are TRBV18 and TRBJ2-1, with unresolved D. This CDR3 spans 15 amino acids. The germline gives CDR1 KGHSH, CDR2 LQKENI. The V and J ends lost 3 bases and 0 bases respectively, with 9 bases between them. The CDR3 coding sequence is TGTGCCAGCTCACCCCTTCAGAGCTCCTACAATGAGCAGTTCTTC. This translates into CASSPLQSSYNEQFF.

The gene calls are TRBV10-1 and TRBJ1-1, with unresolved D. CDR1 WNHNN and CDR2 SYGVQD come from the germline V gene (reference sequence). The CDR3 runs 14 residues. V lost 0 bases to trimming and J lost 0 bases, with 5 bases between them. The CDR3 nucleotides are TGCGCCAGCAGTGAGTCCAGATTGAACACTGAAGCTTTCTTT. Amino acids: CASSESRLNTEAFF.

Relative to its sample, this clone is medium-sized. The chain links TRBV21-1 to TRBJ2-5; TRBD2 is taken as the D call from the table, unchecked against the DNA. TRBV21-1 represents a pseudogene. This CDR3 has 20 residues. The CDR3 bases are TGTGCCAGCAGAAAGACCCCCTGGGGGGGAAGCGGGAGGGATTCAGAGACCCAGTACTTC. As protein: CASRKTPWGGSGRDSETQYF.

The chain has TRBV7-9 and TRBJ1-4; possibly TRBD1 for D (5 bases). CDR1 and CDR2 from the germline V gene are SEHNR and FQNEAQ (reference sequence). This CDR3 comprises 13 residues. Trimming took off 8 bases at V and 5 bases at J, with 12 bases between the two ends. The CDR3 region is CASAGRLNEKLFF. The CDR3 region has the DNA TGTGCCAGCGCGGGACGGCTGAATGAAAAACTGTTTTTT.

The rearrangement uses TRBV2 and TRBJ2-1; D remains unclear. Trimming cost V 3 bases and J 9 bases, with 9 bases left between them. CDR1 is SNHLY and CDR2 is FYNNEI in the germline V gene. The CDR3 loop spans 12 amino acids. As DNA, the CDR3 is TGTGCCAGCAGTGATGGAGTCGCTGAGCAGTTCTTC. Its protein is CASSDGVAEQFF.

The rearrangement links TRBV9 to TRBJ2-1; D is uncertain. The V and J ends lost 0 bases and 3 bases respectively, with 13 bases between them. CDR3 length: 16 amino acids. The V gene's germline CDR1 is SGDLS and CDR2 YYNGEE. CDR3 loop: CASSVVGDIVYNEQFF. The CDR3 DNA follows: TGTGCCAGCAGCGTAGTAGGAGATATCGTCTACAATGAGCAGTTCTTC.

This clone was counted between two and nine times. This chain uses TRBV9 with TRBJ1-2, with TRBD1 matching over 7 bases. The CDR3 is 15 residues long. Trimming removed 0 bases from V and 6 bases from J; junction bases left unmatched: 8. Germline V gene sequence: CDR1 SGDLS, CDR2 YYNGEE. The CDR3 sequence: CASSVEGAGWDGYTF. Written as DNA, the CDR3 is TGTGCCAGCAGCGTAGAGGGGGCAGGATGGGATGGCTACACCTTC.

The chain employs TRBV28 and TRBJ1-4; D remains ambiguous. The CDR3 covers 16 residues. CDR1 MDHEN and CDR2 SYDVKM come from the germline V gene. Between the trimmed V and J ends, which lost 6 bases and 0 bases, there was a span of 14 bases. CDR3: CASSLGLSATNEKLFF. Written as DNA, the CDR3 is TGTGCCAGCAGCCTTGGACTTTCTGCAACTAATGAAAAACTGTTTTTT.

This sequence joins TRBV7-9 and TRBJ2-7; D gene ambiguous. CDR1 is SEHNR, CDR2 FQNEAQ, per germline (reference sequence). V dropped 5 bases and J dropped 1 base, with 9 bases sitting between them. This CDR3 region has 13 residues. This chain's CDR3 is CASSTFRSYEQYF. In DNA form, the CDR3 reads TGTGCCAGCAGCACCTTTCGGTCCTACGAGCAGTACTTC.

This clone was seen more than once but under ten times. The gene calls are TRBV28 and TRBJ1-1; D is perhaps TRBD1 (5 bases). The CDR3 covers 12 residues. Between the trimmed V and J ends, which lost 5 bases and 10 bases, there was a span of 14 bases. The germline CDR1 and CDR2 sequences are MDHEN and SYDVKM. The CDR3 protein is CASSPLRGGAFF. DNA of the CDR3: TGTGCCAGCAGTCCTCTGCGCGGGGGAGCTTTCTTT.

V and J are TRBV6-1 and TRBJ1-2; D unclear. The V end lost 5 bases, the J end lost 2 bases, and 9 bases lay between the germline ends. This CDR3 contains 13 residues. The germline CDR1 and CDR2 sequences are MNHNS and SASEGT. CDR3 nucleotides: TGTGCCAGCAGTTATGAGCAGAACTATGGCTACACCTTC. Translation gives CASSYEQNYGYTF.

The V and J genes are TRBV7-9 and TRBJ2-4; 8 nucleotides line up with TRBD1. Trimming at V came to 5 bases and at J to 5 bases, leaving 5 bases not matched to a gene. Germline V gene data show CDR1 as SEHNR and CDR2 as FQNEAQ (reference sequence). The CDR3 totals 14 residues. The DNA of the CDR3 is TGTGCCAGCAGCAAACAGGGGGAACAAAACATTCAGTACTTC. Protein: CASSKQGEQNIQYF.

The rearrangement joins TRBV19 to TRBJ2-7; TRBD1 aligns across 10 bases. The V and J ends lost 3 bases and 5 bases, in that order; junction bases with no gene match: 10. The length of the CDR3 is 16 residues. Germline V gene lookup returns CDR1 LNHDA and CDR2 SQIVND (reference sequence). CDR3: CASSIGLGQGIHEQYF. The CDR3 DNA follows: TGTGCCAGTAGTATTGGATTGGGACAGGGGATCCACGAGCAGTACTTC.

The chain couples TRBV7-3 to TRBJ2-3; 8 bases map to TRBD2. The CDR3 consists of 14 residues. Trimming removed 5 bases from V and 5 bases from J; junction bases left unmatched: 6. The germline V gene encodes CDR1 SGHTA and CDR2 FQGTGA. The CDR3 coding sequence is TGTGCCAGCAGCCCGGGACTAGGGGGAGATACGCAGTATTTT. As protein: CASSPGLGGDTQYF.

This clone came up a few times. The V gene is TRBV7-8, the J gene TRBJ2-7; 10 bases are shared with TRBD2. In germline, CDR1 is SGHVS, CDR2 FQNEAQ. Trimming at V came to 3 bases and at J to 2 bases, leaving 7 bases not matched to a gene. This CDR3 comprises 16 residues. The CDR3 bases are TGTGCCAGCAGCTTTTCAACAGCGGGGGGGACCTACGAGCAGTACTTC. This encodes CASSFSTAGGTYEQYF.

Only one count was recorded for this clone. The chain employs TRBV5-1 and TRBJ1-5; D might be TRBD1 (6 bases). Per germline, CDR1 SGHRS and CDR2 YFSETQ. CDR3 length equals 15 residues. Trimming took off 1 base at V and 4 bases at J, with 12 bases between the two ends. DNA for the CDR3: TGCGCCAGCAGCTTGTTTCCAGGGGAGAATCAGCCCCAGCATTTT. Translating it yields CASSLFPGENQPQHF.

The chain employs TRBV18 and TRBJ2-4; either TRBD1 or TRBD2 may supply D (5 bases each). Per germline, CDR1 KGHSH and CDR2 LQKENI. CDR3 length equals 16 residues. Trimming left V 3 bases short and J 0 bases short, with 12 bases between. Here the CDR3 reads CASSPSPGTAKNIQYF. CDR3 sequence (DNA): TGTGCCAGCTCACCTTCTCCCGGGACAGCCAAAAACATTCAGTACTTC.

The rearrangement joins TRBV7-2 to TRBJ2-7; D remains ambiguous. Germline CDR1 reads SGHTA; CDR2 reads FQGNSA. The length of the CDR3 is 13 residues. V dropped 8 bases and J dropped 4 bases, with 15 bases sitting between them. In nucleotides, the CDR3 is TGTGCCAGCGGGAACGTACCTACATACGAGCAGTACTTC. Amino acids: CASGNVPTYEQYF. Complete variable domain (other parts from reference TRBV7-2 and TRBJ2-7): GAGVSQSPSNKVTEKGKDVELRCDPISGHTALYWYRQSLGQGLEFLIYFQGNSAPDKSGLPSDRFSAERTGGSVSTLTIQRTQQEDSAVYLCASGNVPTYEQYFGPGTRLTVT.

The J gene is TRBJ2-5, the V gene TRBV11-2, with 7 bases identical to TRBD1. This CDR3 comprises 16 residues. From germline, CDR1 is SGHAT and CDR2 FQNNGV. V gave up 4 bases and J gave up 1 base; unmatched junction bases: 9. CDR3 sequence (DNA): TGTGCCAGCAGCTCAGGGGCAGGGGGTTTCCAAGAGACCCAGTACTTC. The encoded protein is CASSSGAGGFQETQYF.

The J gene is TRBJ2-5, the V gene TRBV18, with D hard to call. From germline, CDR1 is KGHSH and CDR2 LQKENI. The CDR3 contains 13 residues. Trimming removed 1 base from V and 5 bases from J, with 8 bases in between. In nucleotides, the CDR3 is TGTGCCAGCTCACCACGGGTAGTCGAGACCCAGTACTTC. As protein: CASSPRVVETQYF.

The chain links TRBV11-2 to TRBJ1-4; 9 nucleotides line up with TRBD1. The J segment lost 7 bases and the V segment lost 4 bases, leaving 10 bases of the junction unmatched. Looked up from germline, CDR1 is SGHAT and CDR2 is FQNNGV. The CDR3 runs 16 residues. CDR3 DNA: TGTGCCAGCAGCTCGCCTACAGGGGGCAGGATTGAAAAACTGTTTTTT. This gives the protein CASSSPTGGRIEKLFF. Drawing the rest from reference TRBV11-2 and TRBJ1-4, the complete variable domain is EAGVAQSPRYKIIEKRQSVAFWCNPISGHATLYWYQQILGQGPKLLIQFQNNGVVDDSQLPKDRFSAERLKGVDSTLKIQPAKLEDSAVYLCASSSPTGGRIEKLFFGSGTQLSVL.

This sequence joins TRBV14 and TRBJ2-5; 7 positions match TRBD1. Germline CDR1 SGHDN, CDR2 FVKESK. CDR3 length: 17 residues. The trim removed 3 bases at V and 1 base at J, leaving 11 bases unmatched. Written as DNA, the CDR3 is TGTGCCAGCAGCCACCCTAGACAGGGCCCCCTCCAAGAGACCCAGTACTTC. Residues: CASSHPRQGPLQETQYF.

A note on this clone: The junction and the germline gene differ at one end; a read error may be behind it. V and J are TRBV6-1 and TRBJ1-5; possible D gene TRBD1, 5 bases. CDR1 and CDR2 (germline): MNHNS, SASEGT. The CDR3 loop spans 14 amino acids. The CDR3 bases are TGTGCCAGCAGCGAAGGACATTTCGGTCAGCCCCAGCATTTT. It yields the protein CASSEGHFGQPQHF.

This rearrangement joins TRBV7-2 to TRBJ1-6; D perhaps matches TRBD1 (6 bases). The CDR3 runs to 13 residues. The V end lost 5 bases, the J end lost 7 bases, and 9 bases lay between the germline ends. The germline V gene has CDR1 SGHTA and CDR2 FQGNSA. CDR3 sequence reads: CASSPQGNSPLHF. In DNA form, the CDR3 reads TGTGCCAGCAGCCCGCAGGGGAATTCACCCCTCCACTTT.